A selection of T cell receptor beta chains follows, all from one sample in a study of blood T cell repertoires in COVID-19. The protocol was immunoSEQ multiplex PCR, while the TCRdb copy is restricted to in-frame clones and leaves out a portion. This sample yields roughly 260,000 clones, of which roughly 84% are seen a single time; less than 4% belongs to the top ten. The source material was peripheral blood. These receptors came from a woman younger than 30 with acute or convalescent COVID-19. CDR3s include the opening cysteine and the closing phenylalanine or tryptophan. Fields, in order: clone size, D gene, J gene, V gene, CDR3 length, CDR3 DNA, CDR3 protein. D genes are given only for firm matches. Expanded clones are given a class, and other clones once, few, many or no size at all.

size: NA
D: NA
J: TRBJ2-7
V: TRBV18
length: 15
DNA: TGTGCCAGCTCACCCAATGGAGGGGGCTGGGGCGAGCAGTACTTC
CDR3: CASSPNGGGWGEQYF

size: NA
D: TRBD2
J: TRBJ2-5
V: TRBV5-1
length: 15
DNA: TGCGCCAGCAGCTCAGGACTAGCGGGAAAAGAGACCCAGTACTTC
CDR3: CASSSGLAGKETQYF

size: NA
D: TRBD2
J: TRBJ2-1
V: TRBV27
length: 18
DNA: TGTGCCAGCAGAATAGTCCCGTTCGGGAGGGGTTCCTACAATGAGCAGTTCTTC
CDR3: CASRIVPFGRGSYNEQFF

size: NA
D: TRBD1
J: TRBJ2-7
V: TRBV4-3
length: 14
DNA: TGCGCCAGCTCCCACGGGACAGGGACCTACGAGCAGTACTTC
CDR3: CASSHGTGTYEQYF

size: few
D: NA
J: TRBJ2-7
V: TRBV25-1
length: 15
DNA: TGTGCCAGCAGTGAGGGAACGGGGTTAAACTACGAGCAGTACTTC
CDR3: CASSEGTGLNYEQYF

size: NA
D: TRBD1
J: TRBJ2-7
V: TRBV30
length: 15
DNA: TGTGCCTGGACAAACCGGGACAGGGGATGGTACGAGCAGTACTTC
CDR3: CAWTNRDRGWYEQYF

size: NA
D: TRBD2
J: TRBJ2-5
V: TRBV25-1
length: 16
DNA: TGTGCCAGCCTCTACGGGACTAGCCGAACCCAAGAGACCCAGTACTTC
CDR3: CASLYGTSRTQETQYF

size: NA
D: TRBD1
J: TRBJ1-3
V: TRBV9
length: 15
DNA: TGTGCCAGCAGCGCGGGACAGGGGGCTGGAAACACCATATATTTT
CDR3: CASSAGQGAGNTIYF

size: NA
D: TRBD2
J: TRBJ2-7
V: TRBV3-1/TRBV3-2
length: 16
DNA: TGTGCCAGCAGCCCTACTAGCGGGAGGGCCGGGTACGAGCAGTACTTC
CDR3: CASSPTSGRAGYEQYF

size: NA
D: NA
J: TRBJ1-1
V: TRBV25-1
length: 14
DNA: TGTGCCAGCAGTGAATACGGAGTGAACACTGAAGCTTTCTTT
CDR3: CASSEYGVNTEAFF

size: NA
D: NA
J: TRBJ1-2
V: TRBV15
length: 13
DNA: TGTGCCACCAGCAGAGATCCCAGTTATGGCTACACCTTC
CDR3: CATSRDPSYGYTF

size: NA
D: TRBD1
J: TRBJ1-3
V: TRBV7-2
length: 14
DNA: TGTGCCAGCAGCGACAGACAGGGGGTAAACACCATATATTTT
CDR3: CASSDRQGVNTIYF

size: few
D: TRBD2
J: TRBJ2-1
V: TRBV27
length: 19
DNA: TGTGCCAGCAGATACCAGGGGCCCTTAGCGGGAGGGCCTACGAATGAGCAGTTCTTC
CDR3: CASRYQGPLAGGPTNEQFF

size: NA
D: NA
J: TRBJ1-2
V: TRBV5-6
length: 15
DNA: TGTGCCAGCAGCCCCAGACGACAGGCGCCAAACGGCTACACCTTC
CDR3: CASSPRRQAPNGYTF

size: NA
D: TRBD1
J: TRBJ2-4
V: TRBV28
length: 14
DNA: TGTGCCAGCAGTGGCCCGGGACAGAAAAACATTCAGTACTTC
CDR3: CASSGPGQKNIQYF

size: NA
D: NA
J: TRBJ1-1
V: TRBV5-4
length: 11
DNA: TGTGCCAGCAGCTTGGAAGGGAGCGCTTTCTTT
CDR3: CASSLEGSAFF

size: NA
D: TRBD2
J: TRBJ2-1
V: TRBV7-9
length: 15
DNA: TGTGCCAGCAGCCCGACTAGCGGGGGAGACAATGAGCAGTTCTTC
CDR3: CASSPTSGGDNEQFF

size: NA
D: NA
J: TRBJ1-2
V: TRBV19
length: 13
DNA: TGTGCCAGTCCAGGTCCTGAAAACTATGGCTACACCTTC
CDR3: CASPGPENYGYTF

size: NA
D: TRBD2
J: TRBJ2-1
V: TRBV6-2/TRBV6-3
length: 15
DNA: TGTGCCAGCAGTTCCCTAGCGGGTTCCTACAATGAGCAGTTCTTC
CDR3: CASSSLAGSYNEQFF

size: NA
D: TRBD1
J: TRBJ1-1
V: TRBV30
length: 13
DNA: TGTGCCTGGAGTGTACAGGGGGCAACTCGGGCTTTCTTT
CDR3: CAWSVQGATRAFF

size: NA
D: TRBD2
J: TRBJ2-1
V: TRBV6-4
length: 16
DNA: TGTGCCAGCAGTGACCGGGGGGGTACAGGCTGGAGTGAGCAGTTCTTC
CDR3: CASSDRGGTGWSEQFF

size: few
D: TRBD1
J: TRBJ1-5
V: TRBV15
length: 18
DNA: TGTGCCACCAGCAGAGAGGGGATCAGGGGGACGCGCAATCAGCCCCAGCATTTT
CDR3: CATSREGIRGTRNQPQHF

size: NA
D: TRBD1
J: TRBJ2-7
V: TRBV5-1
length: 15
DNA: TGCGCCAGCAGCACCAGACAGGGGGCGAGGGACGAGCAGTACTTC
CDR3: CASSTRQGARDEQYF

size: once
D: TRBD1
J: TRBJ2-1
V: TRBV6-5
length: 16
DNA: TGTGCCAGCAGTTACTTTGGGACAGGGCGATCCAATGAGCAGTTCTTC
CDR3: CASSYFGTGRSNEQFF

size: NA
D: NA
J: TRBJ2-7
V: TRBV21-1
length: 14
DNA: TGTGCCAGCGCTAGGGAGACAAGCTCCTACGAGCAGTACTTC
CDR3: CASARETSSYEQYF

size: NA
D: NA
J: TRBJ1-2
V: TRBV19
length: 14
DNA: TGTGCCAGTAGTATAAAGTGGGGGGGACATGGCTACACCTTC
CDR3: CASSIKWGGHGYTF

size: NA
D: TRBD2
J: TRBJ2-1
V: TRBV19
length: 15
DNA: TGTGCCAGTAAGGTGGGCGGGAGTGGCTACAATGAGCAGTTCTTC
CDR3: CASKVGGSGYNEQFF

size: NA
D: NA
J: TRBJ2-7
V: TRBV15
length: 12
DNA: TGTGCCACCAGCAGAGATGAGGAGGATCAGTACTTC
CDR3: CATSRDEEDQYF

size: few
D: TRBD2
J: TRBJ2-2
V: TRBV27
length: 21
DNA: TGTGCCAGCAGTTTTGGAGGCCATGGGACAGCCGGGACTAGCATCGGCGGGGAGCTGTTTTTT
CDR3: CASSFGGHGTAGTSIGGELFF

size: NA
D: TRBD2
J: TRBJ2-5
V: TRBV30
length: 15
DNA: TGTGCCTGGAGCGCTGGACTAGCGGAACAAGAGACCCAGTACTTC
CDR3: CAWSAGLAEQETQYF

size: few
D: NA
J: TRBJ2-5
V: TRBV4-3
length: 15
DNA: TGCGCCAGCAGCCAAGATTTCGGAGGGGTCGGGACCCAGTACTTC
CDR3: CASSQDFGGVGTQYF

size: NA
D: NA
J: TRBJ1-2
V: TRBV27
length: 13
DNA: TGTGCCAGCAGTTCCCGGGTGCGGGATGGCTACACCTTC
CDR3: CASSSRVRDGYTF

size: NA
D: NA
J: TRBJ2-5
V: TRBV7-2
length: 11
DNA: TGTGCCAGCAGCTCGGCGGGGACCCAGTACTTC
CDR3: CASSSAGTQYF

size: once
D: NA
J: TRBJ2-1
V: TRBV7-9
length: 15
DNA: TGTGCCAGCAGCTTACACAAGACTAGTCACAATGAGCAGTTCTTC
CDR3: CASSLHKTSHNEQFF

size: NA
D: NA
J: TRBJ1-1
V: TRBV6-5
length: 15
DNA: TGTGCCAGCTGTAGGGGCCCCGCTGGTAGCACTGAAGCTTTCTTT
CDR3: CASCRGPAGSTEAFF

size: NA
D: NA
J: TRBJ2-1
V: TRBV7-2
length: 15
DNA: TGTGCCAGCAGCTTCTCCCCTCAGGTACCCAAGGAACAGTTCTTC
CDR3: CASSFSPQVPKEQFF

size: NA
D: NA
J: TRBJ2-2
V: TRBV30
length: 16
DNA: TGTGCCAGGACTAAGTTGGGGGGAACGAACACCGGGGAGCTGTTTTTT
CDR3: CARTKLGGTNTGELFF

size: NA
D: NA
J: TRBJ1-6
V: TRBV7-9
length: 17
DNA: TGTGCCAGCAACCCCATGTCGGGCAGGGAAAAGAGTTCACCCCTCCACTTT
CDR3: CASNPMSGREKSSPLHF

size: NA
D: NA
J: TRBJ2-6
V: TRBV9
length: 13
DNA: TGTGCCAGCGGCCTTTCTGGGGCCAACGTCCTGACTTTC
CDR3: CASGLSGANVLTF

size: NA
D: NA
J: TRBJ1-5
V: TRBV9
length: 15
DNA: TGTGCCAGCAGCCAAACACCGAACCCCAATCAGCCCCAGCATTTT
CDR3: CASSQTPNPNQPQHF

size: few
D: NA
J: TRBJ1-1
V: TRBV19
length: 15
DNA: TGTGCCAGTAGTATAGGAGGGCACGCGAACACTGAAGCTTTCTTT
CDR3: CASSIGGHANTEAFF

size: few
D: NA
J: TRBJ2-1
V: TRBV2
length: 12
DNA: TGTGCCAGCAGTCCGGGGTACAATGAGCAGTTCTTC
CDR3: CASSPGYNEQFF

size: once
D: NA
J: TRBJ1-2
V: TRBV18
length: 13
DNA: TGTGCCAGCTCACCGGAGCGGGAGTATGGCTACACCTTC
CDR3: CASSPEREYGYTF

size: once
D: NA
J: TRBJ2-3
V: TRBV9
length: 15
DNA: TGTGCCAGCAGCGTGGCCGCAGAGAGCGCAGATACGCAGTATTTT
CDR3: CASSVAAESADTQYF

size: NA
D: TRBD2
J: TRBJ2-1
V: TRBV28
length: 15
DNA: TGTGCCAGCAGTCAACTAGCGGGAAAGGGATACGAGCAGTTCTTC
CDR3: CASSQLAGKGYEQFF

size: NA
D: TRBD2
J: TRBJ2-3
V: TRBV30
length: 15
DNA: TGTGCCTGGAGTGTAGGTAGCGGGAGCTCAGATACGCAGTATTTT
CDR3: CAWSVGSGSSDTQYF

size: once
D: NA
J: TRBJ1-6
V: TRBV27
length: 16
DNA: TGTGCCAGCAGTTGGTGGGGGCAGGGGAGAAGTTCACCCCTCCACTTT
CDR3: CASSWWGQGRSSPLHF

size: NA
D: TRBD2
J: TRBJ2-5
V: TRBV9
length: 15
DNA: TGTGCCAGCAGCGTAGGGCCAGCGGGGGGAGAGACCCAGTACTTC
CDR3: CASSVGPAGGETQYF

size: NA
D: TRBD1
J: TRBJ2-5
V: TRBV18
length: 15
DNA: TGTGCCAGCTCAACATCCAGGGGGCGGGAAGAGACCCAGTACTTC
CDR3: CASSTSRGREETQYF

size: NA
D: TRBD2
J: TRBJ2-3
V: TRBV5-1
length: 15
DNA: TGCGCCAGCAGCTTGGTTGCGGGGGGCACAGATACGCAGTATTTT
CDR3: CASSLVAGGTDTQYF

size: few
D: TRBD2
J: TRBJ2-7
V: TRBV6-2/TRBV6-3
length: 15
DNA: TGTGCCAGCAGTAGAGGACTAGCGGGAGGATGGGAGCAGTACTTC
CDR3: CASSRGLAGGWEQYF

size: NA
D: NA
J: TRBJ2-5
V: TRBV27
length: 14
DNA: TGTGCCAGCAGTTTACAGGGGAAGACAGAGACCCAGTACTTC
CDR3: CASSLQGKTETQYF

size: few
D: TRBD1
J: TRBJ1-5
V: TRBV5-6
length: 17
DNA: TGTGCCAGCAGCTTGCGACTAACAGGGGTCGGCAATCAGCCCCAGCATTTT
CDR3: CASSLRLTGVGNQPQHF

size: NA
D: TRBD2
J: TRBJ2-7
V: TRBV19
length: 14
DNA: TGTGCCAGCGCGGAGGGTGGCGGGAGTTACGAGCAGTACTTC
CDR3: CASAEGGGSYEQYF

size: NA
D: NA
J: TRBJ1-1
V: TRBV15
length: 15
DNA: TGTGCCACCAGCAGAGATCCTGGAGCCGGGGGAGAAGCTTTCTTT
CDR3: CATSRDPGAGGEAFF

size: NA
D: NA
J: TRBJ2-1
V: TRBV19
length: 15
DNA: TGTGCCAGTAGTATGGGGGGGCTTTTCTACAATGAGCAGTTCTTC
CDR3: CASSMGGLFYNEQFF